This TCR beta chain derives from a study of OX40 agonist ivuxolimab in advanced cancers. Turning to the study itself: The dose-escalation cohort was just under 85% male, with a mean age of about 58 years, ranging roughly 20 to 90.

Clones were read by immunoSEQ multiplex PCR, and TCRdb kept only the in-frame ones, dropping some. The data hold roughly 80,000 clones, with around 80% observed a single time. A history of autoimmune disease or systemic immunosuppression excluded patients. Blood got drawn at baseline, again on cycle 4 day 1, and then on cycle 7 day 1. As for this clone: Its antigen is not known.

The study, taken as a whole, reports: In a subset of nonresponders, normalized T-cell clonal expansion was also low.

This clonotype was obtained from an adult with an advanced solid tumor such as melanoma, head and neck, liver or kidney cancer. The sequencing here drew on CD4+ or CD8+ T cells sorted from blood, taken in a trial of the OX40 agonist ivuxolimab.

CDR3 DNA: TGTGCCAGCAGTTTTCTAGCGGGGAACACCGGGGAGCTGTTTTTT. This translates into CASSFLAGNTGELFF. The chain has TRBV27 and TRBJ2-2; 8 bases fit TRBD2. V trimming: 3 bases; J trimming: 1 base; junction bases outside the gene matches: 1. The V gene's germline CDR1 is MNHEY and CDR2 SMNVEV (reference sequence). The CDR3 runs to 15 residues.